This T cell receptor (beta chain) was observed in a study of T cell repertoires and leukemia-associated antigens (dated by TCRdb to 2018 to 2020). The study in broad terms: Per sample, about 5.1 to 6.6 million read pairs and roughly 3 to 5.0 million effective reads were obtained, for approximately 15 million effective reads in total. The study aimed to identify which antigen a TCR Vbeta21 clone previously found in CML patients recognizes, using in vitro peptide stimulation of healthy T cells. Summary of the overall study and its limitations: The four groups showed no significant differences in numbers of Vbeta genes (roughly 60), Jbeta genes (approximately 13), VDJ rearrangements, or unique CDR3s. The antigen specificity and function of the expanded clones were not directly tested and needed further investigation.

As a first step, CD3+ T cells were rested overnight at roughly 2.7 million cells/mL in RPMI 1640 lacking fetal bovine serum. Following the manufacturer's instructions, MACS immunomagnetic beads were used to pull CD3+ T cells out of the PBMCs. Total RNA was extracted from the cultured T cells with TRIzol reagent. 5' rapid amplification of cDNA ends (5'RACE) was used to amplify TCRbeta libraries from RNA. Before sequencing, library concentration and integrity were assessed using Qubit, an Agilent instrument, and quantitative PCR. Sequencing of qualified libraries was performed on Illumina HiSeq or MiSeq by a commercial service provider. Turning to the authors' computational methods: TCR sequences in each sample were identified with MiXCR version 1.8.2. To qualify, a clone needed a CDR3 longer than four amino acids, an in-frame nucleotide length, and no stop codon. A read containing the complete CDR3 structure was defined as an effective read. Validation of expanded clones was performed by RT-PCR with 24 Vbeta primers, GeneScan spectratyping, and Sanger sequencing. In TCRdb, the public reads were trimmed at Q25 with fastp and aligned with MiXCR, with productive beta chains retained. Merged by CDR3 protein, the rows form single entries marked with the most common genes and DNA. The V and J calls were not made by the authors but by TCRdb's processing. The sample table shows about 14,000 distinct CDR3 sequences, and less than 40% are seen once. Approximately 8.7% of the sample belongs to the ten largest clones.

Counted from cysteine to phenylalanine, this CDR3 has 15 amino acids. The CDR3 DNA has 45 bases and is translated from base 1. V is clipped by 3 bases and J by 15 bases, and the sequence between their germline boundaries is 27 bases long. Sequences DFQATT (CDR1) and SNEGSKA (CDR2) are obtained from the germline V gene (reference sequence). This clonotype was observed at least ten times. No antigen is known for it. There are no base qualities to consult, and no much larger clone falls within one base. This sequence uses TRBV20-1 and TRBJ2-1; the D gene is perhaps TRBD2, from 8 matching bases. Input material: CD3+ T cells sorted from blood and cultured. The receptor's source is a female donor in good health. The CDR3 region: CSASDNRGGGLVAFF. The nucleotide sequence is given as TGCAGTGCTAGTGACAACAGGGGAGGGGGACTAGTGGCGTTCTTC.